This TCR beta chain derives from a study of T-cell reconstitution after alpha-beta-depleted transplantation in children. The CDR3 contains 14 residues. V shed 6 bases, J shed 0 bases, and the junction held 4 bases outside the gene matches. Germline V gene sequence: CDR1 SQVTM, CDR2 ANQGSEA. Preparation of the TCRbeta library used unique molecular identifiers. TCRdb used MiXCR to reprocess the PCR reads, holding one entry per CDR3 protein. The data contain 500,000 or so distinct CDR3 sequences, about 30% of them singletons. This clonotype was sampled from a human donor who donated a stem cell graft to a child with aplastic anemia. V gene TRBV29-1 combines with J gene TRBJ2-1, with TRBD2 matching over 8 bases. The specimen was PBMCs from the stem cell graft donor, collected from the stem cell graft. The CDR3 protein is CSVGAGGSYNEQFF. Written as DNA, the CDR3 is TGCAGCGTGGGGGCGGGAGGCTCCTACAATGAGCAGTTCTTC.